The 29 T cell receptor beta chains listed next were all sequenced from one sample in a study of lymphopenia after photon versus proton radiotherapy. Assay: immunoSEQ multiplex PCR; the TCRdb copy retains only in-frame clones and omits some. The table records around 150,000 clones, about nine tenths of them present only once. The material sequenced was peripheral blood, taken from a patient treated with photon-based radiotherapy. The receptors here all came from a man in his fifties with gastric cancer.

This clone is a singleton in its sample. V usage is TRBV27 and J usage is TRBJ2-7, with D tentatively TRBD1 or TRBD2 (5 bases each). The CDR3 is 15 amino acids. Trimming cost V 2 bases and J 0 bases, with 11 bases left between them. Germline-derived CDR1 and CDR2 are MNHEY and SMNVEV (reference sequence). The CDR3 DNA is TGTGCCAGCAGTTTAAAGTTTGGGACCTCCTACGAGCAGTACTTC. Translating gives CASSLKFGTSYEQYF.

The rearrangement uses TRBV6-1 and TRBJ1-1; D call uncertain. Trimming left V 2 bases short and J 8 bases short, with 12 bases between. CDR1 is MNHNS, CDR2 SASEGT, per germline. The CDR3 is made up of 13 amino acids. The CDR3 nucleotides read TGTGCCAGCAGTGAATATTATGGGGAGGAAGCTTTCTTT. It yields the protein CASSEYYGEEAFF.

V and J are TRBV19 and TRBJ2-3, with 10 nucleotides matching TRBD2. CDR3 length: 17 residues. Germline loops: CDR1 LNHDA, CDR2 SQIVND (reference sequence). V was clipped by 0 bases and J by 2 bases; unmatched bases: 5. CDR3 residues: CASSIESGRAPTDTQYF. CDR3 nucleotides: TGTGCCAGTAGTATAGAAAGCGGGAGGGCCCCCACAGATACGCAGTATTTT.

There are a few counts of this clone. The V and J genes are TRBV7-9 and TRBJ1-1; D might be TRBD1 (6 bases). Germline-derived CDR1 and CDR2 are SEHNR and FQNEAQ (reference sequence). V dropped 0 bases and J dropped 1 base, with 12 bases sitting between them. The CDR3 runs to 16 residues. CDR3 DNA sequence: TGTGCCAGCAGCTTAGCGACAGGCCGAAAGAACACTGAAGCTTTCTTT. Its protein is CASSLATGRKNTEAFF.

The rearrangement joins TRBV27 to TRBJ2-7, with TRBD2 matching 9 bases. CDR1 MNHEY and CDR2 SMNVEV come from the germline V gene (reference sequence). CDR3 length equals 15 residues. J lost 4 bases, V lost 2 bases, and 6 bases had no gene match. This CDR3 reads CASSLSSGSIYEQYF. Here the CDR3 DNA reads TGTGCCAGCAGTTTAAGTAGCGGGAGTATATACGAGCAGTACTTC.

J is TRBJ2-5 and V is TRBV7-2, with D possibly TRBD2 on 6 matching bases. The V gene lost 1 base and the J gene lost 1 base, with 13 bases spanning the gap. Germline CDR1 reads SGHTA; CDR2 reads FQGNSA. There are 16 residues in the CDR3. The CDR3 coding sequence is TGTGCCAGCAGCTTAGTCTTCGGGGGTCCCCAAGAGACCCAGTACTTC. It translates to CASSLVFGGPQETQYF.

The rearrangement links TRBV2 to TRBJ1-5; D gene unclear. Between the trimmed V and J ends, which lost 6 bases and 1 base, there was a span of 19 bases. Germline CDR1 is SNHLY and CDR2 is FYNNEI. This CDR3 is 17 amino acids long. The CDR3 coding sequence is TGTGCCAGCAGGAAATCCTTCGACCCCTTGAGCAATCAGCCCCAGCATTTT. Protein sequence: CASRKSFDPLSNQPQHF.

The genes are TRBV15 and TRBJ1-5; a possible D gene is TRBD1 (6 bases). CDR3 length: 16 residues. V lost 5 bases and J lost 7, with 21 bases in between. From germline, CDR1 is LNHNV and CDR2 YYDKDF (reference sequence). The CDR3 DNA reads TGTGCCACCAGCGCTGGGGGCCCCGGGGATGGGCAGCCCCAGCATTTT. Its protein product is CATSAGGPGDGQPQHF.

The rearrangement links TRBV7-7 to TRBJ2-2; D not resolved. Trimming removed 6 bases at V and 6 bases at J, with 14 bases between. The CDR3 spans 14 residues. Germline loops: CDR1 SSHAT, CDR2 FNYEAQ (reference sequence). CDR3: CASSITLNSGELFF. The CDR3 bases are TGTGCCAGCAGTATAACCCTAAACTCCGGGGAGCTGTTTTTT. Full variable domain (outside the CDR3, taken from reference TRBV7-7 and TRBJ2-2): GAGVSQSPRYKVTKRGQDVTLRCDPISSHATLYWYQQALGQGPEFLTYFNYEAQPDKSGLPSDRFSAERPEGSISTLTIQRTEQRDSAMYRCASSITLNSGELFFGEGSRLTVL.

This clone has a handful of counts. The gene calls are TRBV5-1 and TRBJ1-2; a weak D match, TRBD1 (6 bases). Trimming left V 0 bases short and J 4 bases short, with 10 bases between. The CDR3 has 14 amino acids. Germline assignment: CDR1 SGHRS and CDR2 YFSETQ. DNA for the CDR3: TGCGCCAGCAGCTTGGGGGACACCTCCTATGGCTACACCTTC. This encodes CASSLGDTSYGYTF.

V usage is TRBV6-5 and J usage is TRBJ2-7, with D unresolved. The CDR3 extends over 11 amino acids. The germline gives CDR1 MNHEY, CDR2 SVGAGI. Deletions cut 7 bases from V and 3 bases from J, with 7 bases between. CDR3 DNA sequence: TGTGCCAGCAAAAGAAACTACGAGCAGTACTTC. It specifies CASKRNYEQYF.

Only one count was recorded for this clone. CDR3 in amino acids: CASSLESLGEQYF. As DNA, the CDR3 is TGCGCCAGCAGCTTGGAGTCCCTGGGCGAGCAGTACTTC. This sequence joins TRBV5-1 and TRBJ2-7; D gene unclear. Deletions cut 0 bases from V and 6 bases from J, with 10 bases between. Germline V lookup: CDR1 SGHRS, CDR2 YFSETQ. The CDR3 runs to 13 residues.

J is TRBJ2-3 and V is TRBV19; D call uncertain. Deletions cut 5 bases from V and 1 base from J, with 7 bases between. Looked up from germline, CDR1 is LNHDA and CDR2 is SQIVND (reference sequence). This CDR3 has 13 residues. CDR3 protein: CASSPWGTDTQYF. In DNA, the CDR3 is TGTGCCAGTAGTCCCTGGGGCACAGATACGCAGTATTTT.

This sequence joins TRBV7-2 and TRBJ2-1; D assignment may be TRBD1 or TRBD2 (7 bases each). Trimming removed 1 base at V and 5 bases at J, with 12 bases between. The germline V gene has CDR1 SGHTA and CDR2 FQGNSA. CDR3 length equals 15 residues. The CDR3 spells CASSLVQGGNNEQFF. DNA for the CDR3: TGTGCCAGCAGCTTAGTTCAGGGGGGGAACAATGAGCAGTTCTTC. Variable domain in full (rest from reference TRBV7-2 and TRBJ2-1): GAGVSQSPSNKVTEKGKDVELRCDPISGHTALYWYRQSLGQGLEFLIYFQGNSAPDKSGLPSDRFSAERTGGSVSTLTIQRTQQEDSAVYLCASSLVQGGNNEQFFGPGTRLTVL.

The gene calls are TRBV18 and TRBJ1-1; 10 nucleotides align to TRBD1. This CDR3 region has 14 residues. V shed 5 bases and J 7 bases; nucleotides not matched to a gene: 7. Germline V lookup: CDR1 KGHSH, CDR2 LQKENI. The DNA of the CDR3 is TGTGCCAGCTCATCGACAGGGGGCGGAGGTGAAGCTTTCTTT. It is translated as CASSSTGGGGEAFF.

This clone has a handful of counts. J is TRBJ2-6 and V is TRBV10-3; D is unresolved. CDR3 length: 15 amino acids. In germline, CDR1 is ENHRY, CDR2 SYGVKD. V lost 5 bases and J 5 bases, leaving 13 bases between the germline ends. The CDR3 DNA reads TGTGCCATCAGTAAGATACAAAGTCGGGCCAACGTCCTGACTTTC. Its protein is CAISKIQSRANVLTF.

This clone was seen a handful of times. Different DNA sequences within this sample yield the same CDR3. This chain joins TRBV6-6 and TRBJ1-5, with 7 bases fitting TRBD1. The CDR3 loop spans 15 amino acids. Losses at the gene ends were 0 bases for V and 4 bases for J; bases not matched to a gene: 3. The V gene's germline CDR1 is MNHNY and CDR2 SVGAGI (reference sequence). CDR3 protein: CASSYSGGSNQPQHF. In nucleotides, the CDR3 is TGTGCCAGCAGTTACTCAGGGGGCTCTAATCAGCCCCAGCATTTT.

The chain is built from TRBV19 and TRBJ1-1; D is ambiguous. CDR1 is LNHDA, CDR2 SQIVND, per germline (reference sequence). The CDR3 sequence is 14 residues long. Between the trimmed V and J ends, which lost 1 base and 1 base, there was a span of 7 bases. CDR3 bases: TGTGCCAGTAGTATAGGGTTTCAGAACACTGAAGCTTTCTTT. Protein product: CASSIGFQNTEAFF.

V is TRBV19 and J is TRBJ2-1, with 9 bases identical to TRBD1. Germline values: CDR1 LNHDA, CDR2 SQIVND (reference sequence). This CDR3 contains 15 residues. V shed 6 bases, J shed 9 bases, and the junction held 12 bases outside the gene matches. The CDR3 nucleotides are TGTGCCAGTAGCACGGGACAGGGAAATCTTGTTGAGCAGTTCTTC. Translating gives CASSTGQGNLVEQFF.

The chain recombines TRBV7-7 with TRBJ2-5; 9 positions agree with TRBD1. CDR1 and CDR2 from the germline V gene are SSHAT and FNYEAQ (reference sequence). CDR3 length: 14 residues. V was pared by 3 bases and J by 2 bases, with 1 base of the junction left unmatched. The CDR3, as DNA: TGTGCCAGCAGCTTGACAGGGGGGCAAGAGACCCAGTACTTC. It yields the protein CASSLTGGQETQYF.

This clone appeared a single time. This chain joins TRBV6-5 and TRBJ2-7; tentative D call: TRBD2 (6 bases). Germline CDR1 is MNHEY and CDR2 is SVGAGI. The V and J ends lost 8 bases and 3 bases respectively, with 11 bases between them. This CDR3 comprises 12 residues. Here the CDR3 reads CASRSEGYEQYF. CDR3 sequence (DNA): TGTGCCAGCCGTTCGGAGGGCTACGAGCAGTACTTC.

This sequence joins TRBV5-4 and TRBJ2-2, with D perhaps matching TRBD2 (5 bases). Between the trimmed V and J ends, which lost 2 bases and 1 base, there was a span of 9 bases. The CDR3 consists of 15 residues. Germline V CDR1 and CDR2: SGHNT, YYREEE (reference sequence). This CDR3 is CASSFPRGNTGELFF. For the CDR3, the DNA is TGTGCCAGCAGCTTTCCCCGGGGGAACACCGGGGAGCTGTTTTTT.

This chain's CDR3 is CASNRITGPDTQYF. The CDR3 nucleotides read TGTGCCAGCAACCGTATAACAGGGCCAGATACGCAGTATTTT. The gene calls are TRBV6-4 and TRBJ2-3, with D perhaps matching TRBD1 (6 bases). The CDR3 is made up of 14 amino acids. Germline V gene lookup returns CDR1 MRHNA and CDR2 SNTAGT. The V and J ends lost 7 bases and 4 bases respectively, with 15 bases between them.

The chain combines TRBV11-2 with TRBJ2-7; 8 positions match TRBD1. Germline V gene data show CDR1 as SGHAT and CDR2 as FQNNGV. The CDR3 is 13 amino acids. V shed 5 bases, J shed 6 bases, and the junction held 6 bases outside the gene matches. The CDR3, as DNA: TGTGCCAGCAGCCGGACAGGGAATGGCGAGCAGTACTTC. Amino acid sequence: CASSRTGNGEQYF.

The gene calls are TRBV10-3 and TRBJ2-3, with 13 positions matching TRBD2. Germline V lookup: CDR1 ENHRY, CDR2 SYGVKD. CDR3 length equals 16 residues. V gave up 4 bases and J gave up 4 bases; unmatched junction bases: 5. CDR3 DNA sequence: TGTGCCATCAGTGTCGGGACTAGCGGGGTCGCAGATACGCAGTATTTT. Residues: CAISVGTSGVADTQYF.

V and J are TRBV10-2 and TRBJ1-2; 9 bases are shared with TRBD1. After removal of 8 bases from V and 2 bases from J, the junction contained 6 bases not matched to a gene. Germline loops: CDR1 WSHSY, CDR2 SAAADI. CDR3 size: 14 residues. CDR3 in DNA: TGCGCCAGCTCATCGGACAGGGGAAACTATGGCTACACCTTC. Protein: CASSSDRGNYGYTF.

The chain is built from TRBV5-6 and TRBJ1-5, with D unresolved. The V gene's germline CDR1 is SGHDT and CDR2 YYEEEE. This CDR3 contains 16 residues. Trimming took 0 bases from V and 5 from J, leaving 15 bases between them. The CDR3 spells CASSLARAAGHQPQHF. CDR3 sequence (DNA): TGTGCCAGCAGCTTGGCGAGAGCCGCCGGACATCAGCCCCAGCATTTT. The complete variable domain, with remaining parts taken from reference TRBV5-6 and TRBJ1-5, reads DAGVTQSPTHLIKTRGQQVTLRCSPKSGHDTVSWYQQALGQGPQFIFQYYEEEERQRGNFPDRFSGHQFPNYSSELNVNALLLGDSALYLCASSLARAAGHQPQHFGDGTRLSIL.

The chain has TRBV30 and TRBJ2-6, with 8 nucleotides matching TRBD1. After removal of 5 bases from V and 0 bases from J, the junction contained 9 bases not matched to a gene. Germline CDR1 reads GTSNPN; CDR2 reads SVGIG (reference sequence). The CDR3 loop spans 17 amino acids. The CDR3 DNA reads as TGTGCCTGGGGAACCGGGACAGGCCTCTCTGGGGCCAACGTCCTGACTTTC. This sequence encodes CAWGTGTGLSGANVLTF.

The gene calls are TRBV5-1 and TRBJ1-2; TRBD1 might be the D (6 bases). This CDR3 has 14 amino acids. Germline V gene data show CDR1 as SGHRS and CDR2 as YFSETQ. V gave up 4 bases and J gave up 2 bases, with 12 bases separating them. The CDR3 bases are TGCGCCAGCAGCAGTAGGACAGCGAACTATGGCTACACCTTC. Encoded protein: CASSSRTANYGYTF.